These 22 T cell receptor beta chains share one sample of origin, sequenced in a study of radiotherapy plus CTLA-4 blockade in lung cancer. Libraries were prepared by immunoSEQ multiplex PCR; TCRdb keeps only in-frame clonotypes and omits some of them. Among some 77,000 clones listed, approximately 83% were seen once. The sample consisted of peripheral blood, taken from a patient treated with radiotherapy plus ipilimumab. Every receptor here comes from a human donor with non-small cell lung cancer who had a partial response to radiotherapy plus ipilimumab.

This chain joins TRBV10-3 and TRBJ2-5, with D perhaps TRBD2 (7 bases). Looked up from germline, CDR1 is ENHRY and CDR2 is SYGVKD. V dropped 10 bases and J dropped 1 base, with 16 bases sitting between them. The CDR3 is made up of 14 amino acids. The CDR3 sequence: CATNGGAVQETQYF. DNA of the CDR3: TGTGCCACCAATGGGGGGGCAGTCCAAGAGACCCAGTACTTC.

This clone was found a few times. The chain joins TRBV28 to TRBJ1-5; 10 nucleotides line up with TRBD1. This CDR3 contains 15 residues. The V segment lost 8 bases and the J segment 2 bases; nucleotides outside the gene matches: 6. Germline CDR1 reads MDHEN; CDR2 reads SYDVKM. Written as DNA, the CDR3 is TGTGCCAGCCTACAGACAGGGGGCGGCAATCAGCCCCAGCATTTT. Translation gives CASLQTGGGNQPQHF.

The chain uses TRBV27 and TRBJ1-1, with 8 nucleotides matching TRBD1. The germline V gene encodes CDR1 MNHEY and CDR2 SMNVEV (reference sequence). J lost 2 bases, V lost 5 bases, and 7 bases had no gene match. The CDR3 has 15 amino acids. As DNA, the CDR3 is TGTGCCAGCAGTCAAACCCCAGGGGGCAACACTGAAGCTTTCTTT. This sequence encodes CASSQTPGGNTEAFF.

This chain uses TRBV6-5 with TRBJ1-5; D is ambiguous. Trimming removed 6 bases from V and 7 bases from J, with 16 bases in between. This CDR3 contains 14 residues. The germline V gene has CDR1 MNHEY and CDR2 SVGAGI. The CDR3 spells CASRGWGGDQPQHF. Here the CDR3 DNA reads TGTGCCAGCAGGGGCTGGGGAGGTGACCAGCCCCAGCATTTT.

The chain recombines TRBV19 with TRBJ2-1, with TRBD2 matching over 12 bases. V shed 3 bases and J 8 bases; nucleotides not matched to a gene: 8. CDR3 length: 16 residues. Germline lookup yields CDR1 LNHDA and CDR2 SQIVND (reference sequence). In DNA form, the CDR3 reads TGTGCCAGTAGTATCCTCCTAGCGGGAGGGAGGGATGAGCAGTTCTTC. Encoded protein: CASSILLAGGRDEQFF.

The V gene is TRBV28, the J gene TRBJ2-1; 16 nucleotides line up with TRBD2. The CDR3 sequence is 16 residues long. Germline CDR1 reads MDHEN; CDR2 reads SYDVKM. J lost 4 bases, V lost 6 bases, and 3 bases had no gene match. The CDR3 region has the DNA TGTGCCAGCAGGGGGACTAGCGGGAGGGGGTACAATGAGCAGTTCTTC. Translation: CASRGTSGRGYNEQFF.

CDR3 protein: CASSKGGETQYF. The CDR3, as DNA: TGTGCCAGCAGTAAGGGGGGGGAGACCCAGTACTTC. The genes are TRBV7-2 and TRBJ2-5; a possible D gene is TRBD2 (7 bases). V dropped 6 bases and J dropped 5 bases, with 10 bases sitting between them. Germline CDR1 and CDR2: SGHTA and FQGNSA. The CDR3 consists of 12 residues.

The rearrangement joins TRBV13 to TRBJ1-1; unclear D gene. Looked up from germline, CDR1 is PRHDT and CDR2 is FYEKMQ (reference sequence). V was cut by 2 bases and J by 4 bases, with 8 bases left in between. The CDR3 is 13 residues long. CDR3 in DNA: TGTGCCAGCAGCTTATGGCGGCTCACTGAAGCTTTCTTT. Protein: CASSLWRLTEAFF.

The chain joins TRBV7-9 to TRBJ2-7; 7 nucleotides match TRBD2. The V gene end was trimmed by 5 bases and the J gene end by 7 bases; junction bases not matched to a gene: 8. Germline V gene data show CDR1 as SEHNR and CDR2 as FQNEAQ (reference sequence). The CDR3 sequence is 13 residues long. CDR3 in DNA: TGTGCCAGCAGCCCCATCGGGGAGGGGGAGCAGTACGTC. This gives the protein CASSPIGEGEQYV.

This clone showed up just once. This sequence joins TRBV18 and TRBJ1-2; TRBD1 matches at 7 bases. The germline CDR1 and CDR2 sequences are KGHSH and LQKENI. The CDR3 sequence is 14 residues long. V was clipped by 3 bases and J by 4 bases; unmatched bases: 5. CDR3 nucleotides: TGTGCCAGCTCACCTACACAGGGGATCTATGGCTACACCTTC. It codes for CASSPTQGIYGYTF. The variable domain in full, completed from reference TRBV18 and TRBJ1-2, reads NAGVMQNPRHLVRRRGQEARLRCSPMKGHSHVYWYRQLPEEGLKFMVYLQKENIIDESGMPKERFSAEFPKEGPSILRIQQVVRGDSAAYFCASSPTQGIYGYTFGSGTRLTVV.

Only a few counts were recorded for this clone. This sequence joins TRBV4-3 and TRBJ1-1, with D possibly being TRBD1 (5 bases). The length of the CDR3 is 14 residues. Germline lookup yields CDR1 LGHNA and CDR2 YSLEER. The V end was cut by 0 bases, the J end by 5 bases, with 10 bases between. The CDR3 DNA follows: TGCGCCAGCAGCCAAGACAGGGTATATACTGAAGCTTTCTTT. Its translation: CASSQDRVYTEAFF.

The gene calls are TRBV30 and TRBJ2-5; tentative D call: TRBD1 (5 bases). With 3 bases removed from V and 5 bases from J, the gap between germline ends came to 19 bases. The CDR3 contains 15 residues. Germline CDR1 reads GTSNPN; CDR2 reads SVGIG (reference sequence). The CDR3 nucleotides are TGTGCCTGGAGAGACAGAACGAGCGCCGGGGAGACCCAGTACTTC. Its translation is CAWRDRTSAGETQYF.

J is TRBJ2-3 and V is TRBV28, with a weak D call TRBD1 (5 bases). CDR1 MDHEN and CDR2 SYDVKM come from the germline V gene. The CDR3 runs 17 residues. The V and J ends lost 5 bases and 1 base respectively, with 19 bases between them. CDR3 amino acids: CASSMGRVGAGTDTQYF. The CDR3 DNA is TGTGCCAGCAGTATGGGTCGCGTAGGGGCAGGCACAGATACGCAGTATTTT. Using reference TRBV28 and TRBJ2-3 for the parts outside the CDR3, the full variable domain is DVKVTQSSRYLVKRTGEKVFLECVQDMDHENMFWYRQDPGLGLRLIYFSYDVKMKEKGDIPEGYSVSREKKERFSLILESASTNQTSMYLCASSMGRVGAGTDTQYFGPGTRLTVL.

This chain links TRBV7-9 with TRBJ2-1; D perhaps matches TRBD1 (7 bases). Trimming stripped 5 bases from V and 5 bases from J, with 19 bases between. The germline CDR1 and CDR2 sequences are SEHNR and FQNEAQ (reference sequence). CDR3 length: 16 residues. In nucleotides, the CDR3 is TGTGCCAGCAGCCCAGAGGGGGCCCGGGGGAACAATGAGCAGTTCTTC. This sequence encodes CASSPEGARGNNEQFF.

This chain links TRBV7-9 with TRBJ2-1; 9 nucleotides align to TRBD1. Germline trimming cut 1 base from V and 10 bases from J; bases unmatched to any gene: 2. Germline CDR1 SEHNR, CDR2 FQNEAQ (reference sequence). The CDR3 spans 13 residues. CDR3 coding DNA: TGTGCCAGCAGCTTAGGGGACAGGGTAGAGCAGTTCTTC. Translated, it gives CASSLGDRVEQFF.

V is TRBV30 and J is TRBJ2-7, with 8 bases that match TRBD2. The CDR3 is 15 amino acids. From germline, CDR1 is GTSNPN and CDR2 SVGIG (reference sequence). V was pared by 3 bases and J by 5 bases, with 12 bases of the junction left unmatched. CDR3 region: CAWSLSGSKLDEQYF. CDR3 bases: TGTGCCTGGAGCCTAAGCGGGAGTAAGCTCGACGAGCAGTACTTC.

The genes are TRBV5-1 and TRBJ2-1, with 9 positions matching TRBD1. The CDR3 totals 15 residues. V dropped 4 bases and J dropped 3; count of bases not matched to a gene: 5. Germline V gene lookup returns CDR1 SGHRS and CDR2 YFSETQ. The DNA of the CDR3 is TGCGCCAGCAGCCAAGGACAGGGGAACTACAATGAGCAGTTCTTC. Residues: CASSQGQGNYNEQFF.

The CDR3 coding sequence is TGTGCCAGTAGTATAGGGGACAGGGGCTCCTACGAGCAGTACTTC. Encoded protein: CASSIGDRGSYEQYF. This chain connects TRBV19 to TRBJ2-7, with 10 bases lining up with TRBD1. V gave up 1 base and J gave up 0 bases; unmatched junction bases: 0. The CDR3 length is 15 residues. CDR1 and CDR2 (germline): LNHDA, SQIVND (reference sequence).

This chain joins TRBV14 and TRBJ1-3; D might be TRBD1 (5 bases). Deletions cut 1 base from V and 5 bases from J, with 6 bases between. In germline, CDR1 is SGHDN, CDR2 FVKESK. This CDR3 is 13 amino acids long. CDR3: CASSQGQRNTIYF. DNA for the CDR3: TGTGCCAGCAGCCAAGGACAGCGAAACACCATATATTTT.

V gene TRBV6-6 combines with J gene TRBJ2-5; 7 bases are shared with TRBD2. Looked up from germline, CDR1 is MNHNY and CDR2 is SVGAGI (reference sequence). This CDR3 region has 16 residues. V was pared by 8 bases and J by 1 base, with 13 bases of the junction left unmatched. The CDR3 DNA sequence: TGTGCCAGCGACAAGCGATTTGCGGGGGTCCAAGAGACCCAGTACTTC. Its translation is CASDKRFAGVQETQYF.

The chain's CDR3 is CASSLGDRVNTEAFF. In nucleotides, the CDR3 is TGCGCCAGCAGCTTGGGGGACAGGGTGAACACTGAAGCTTTCTTT. V and J are TRBV5-1 and TRBJ1-1, with 9 bases that match TRBD1. CDR1 and CDR2 from the germline V gene are SGHRS and YFSETQ. V lost 0 bases, J lost 0 bases, and 0 bases stayed unmatched. CDR3 length: 15 residues.

This clone has a single count. The chain is built from TRBV6-5 and TRBJ1-1; tentative D call: TRBD1 (5 bases). The CDR3 has 15 amino acids. The V end lost 6 bases, the J end lost 4 bases, and 18 bases lay between the germline ends. Per germline, CDR1 MNHEY and CDR2 SVGAGI. The chain's CDR3 is CASSFTPGMGTEAFF. The CDR3 DNA follows: TGTGCCAGCAGCTTTACCCCAGGGATGGGCACTGAAGCTTTCTTT.